The 3 T cell receptor beta chains presented below share a single source sample, sequenced in a study of cytomegalovirus exposure and HLA in healthy donors. The PCR used 60 Vbeta and 13 Jbeta primers. Assay: immunoSEQ multiplex PCR; the TCRdb copy retains only in-frame clones and omits some. The table lists hundreds of thousands of clones, 76% of them singletons. Sequenced: PBMCs. The receptors shown here come from a man aged 18 to 30 in good health and CMV-seronegative.

DNA for the CDR3: TGTGCCAGCAGTTCGGGACAGACCCCAAGGGAAGCTTTCTTT. Translation gives CASSSGQTPREAFF. The rearrangement joins TRBV28 to TRBJ1-1; 7 bases map to TRBD1. The CDR3 spans 14 residues. CDR1 and CDR2 from the germline V gene are MDHEN and SYDVKM. The ends lost 4 bases at V and 8 bases at J; junction bases unmatched: 10.

This clone was seen a single time. The genes are TRBV7-9 and TRBJ2-5, with TRBD2 identical over 11 bases. The CDR3 totals 15 residues. The V segment lost 1 base and the J segment 4 bases; nucleotides outside the gene matches: 2. Looked up from germline, CDR1 is SEHNR and CDR2 is FQNEAQ (reference sequence). CDR3 region: CASSLVLAGVETQYF. The CDR3 DNA follows: TGTGCCAGCAGCTTAGTACTAGCGGGAGTAGAGACCCAGTACTTC.

This clone was seen only a few times. The CDR3: CASSLFGRGHLGYTF. The CDR3 bases are TGTGCCAGCAGTTTATTTGGCAGGGGGCATCTTGGCTACACCTTC. The chain carries TRBV27 and TRBJ1-2, with 8 bases fitting TRBD1. CDR3 length: 15 amino acids. CDR1 MNHEY and CDR2 SMNVEV come from the germline V gene (reference sequence). Unmatched junction bases numbered 8, after V lost 1 base and J lost 7 bases.